This T cell receptor (beta chain) emerged from a study of T cells in Graves' hyperthyroidism and ophthalmopathy. The study's findings and limits: With a median lead of roughly 6.8 months before onset, the model predicted ophthalmopathy. Among clonotypes expanded in thyroid above 0.001, most were also found in blood.

Patients were aged 18 to 65, had disease duration under 2 months, and had newly diagnosed hyperthyroidism. With regard to this clonotype: Its antigen remains unknown.

There were TCR beta CDR3 regions amplified from RNA transcripts. Using the HTBI primer set, a first-round RT-PCR was run on the TCR CDR3. TCRdb used MiXCR to reprocess the multiplex PCR reads, holding one entry per CDR3 protein. The sample records 450,000 to 600,000 distinct CDR3 sequences, 12% to 15% being singletons. This CDR3 has 13 amino acids. The germline CDR1 and CDR2 sequences are GTSNPN and SVGIG (reference sequence). V was cut by 4 bases and J by 4 bases, with 11 bases left in between. The source is a woman aged 35 to 49 with Graves' hyperthyroidism. Material for sequencing was blood. This chain joins TRBV30 and TRBJ1-5; D is perhaps TRBD1 (6 bases). The CDR3 sequence: CAWNAGANQPQHF. Here the CDR3 DNA reads TGTGCCTGGAATGCAGGGGCAAATCAGCCCCAGCATTTT.